This T cell receptor (beta chain) was found in a study of monozygotic twins with cystic fibrosis. This clone has only one observation. Its antigen is as yet unknown. The protocol was immunoSEQ multiplex PCR, while the TCRdb copy is restricted to in-frame clones and leaves out a portion. Of 34,000 or so clones in the sample, more than 90% are singletons; the top ten hold around 0.99%. The V and J ends lost 7 bases and 7 bases, in that order; junction bases with no gene match: 16. There are 15 residues in the CDR3. CDR1 and CDR2 from the germline V gene are SQVTM and ANQGSEA. Study outcomes and limitations: Monozygotic CF twins shared more identical nucleotide clonotypes than unrelated patients.

Input material: blood. The clonotype originates from a girl aged 2 to 10 with cystic fibrosis. This rearrangement joins TRBV29-1 to TRBJ1-2, with 9 bases identical to TRBD1. CDR3 sequence: CSALNLNRGLSGYTF. In DNA form, the CDR3 reads TGCAGCGCCCTAAACCTAAACAGGGGGCTGAGTGGCTACACCTTC.